The 30 T cell receptor beta chains below all came from one sample that was sequenced in a study of blood T cell repertoires in COVID-19. The repertoire was sequenced with immunoSEQ multiplex PCR; TCRdb's copy has only in-frame clones and lacks some. The data hold some 110,000 clones, with over 80% observed a single time. Material: peripheral blood. The receptors were sampled from a man between 25 and 39 years old with acute or convalescent COVID-19.

The rearrangement links TRBV11-3 to TRBJ2-3, with TRBD2 matching 10 bases. Germline V gene sequence: CDR1 SGHNT, CDR2 YENEEA. This CDR3 is built from 15 residues. J lost 1 base, V lost 5 bases, and 3 bases had no gene match. The CDR3 region is CASSKGTSGTDTQYF. The CDR3 DNA reads as TGTGCCAGCAGCAAAGGGACTAGCGGCACAGATACGCAGTATTTT.

The J gene is TRBJ2-1, the V gene TRBV27; 8 positions match TRBD1. The J segment lost 7 bases and the V segment lost 7 bases, leaving 9 bases of the junction unmatched. The CDR3 has 14 residues. Germline CDR1 is MNHEY and CDR2 is SMNVEV (reference sequence). In DNA, the CDR3 is TGTGCCAGCATCTCGACAGGGGAGTGGAATGAGCAGTTCTTC. It yields the protein CASISTGEWNEQFF.

This clone appeared a single time. V and J are TRBV14 and TRBJ2-1; 10 bases are a match to TRBD2. J gave up 4 bases and V 2 bases, and 2 bases lay outside the gene matches. This CDR3 has 15 amino acids. Germline CDR1 SGHDN, CDR2 FVKESK. This chain's CDR3 is CASSQRLAGYNEQFF. In DNA, the CDR3 is TGTGCCAGCAGCCAACGACTAGCGGGTTACAATGAGCAGTTCTTC.

The V call is TRBV9, the J call TRBJ2-1; D unclear. The CDR3 totals 14 residues. V lost 2 bases and J lost 13, with 19 bases in between. Per the germline V gene, CDR1 is SGDLS and CDR2 is YYNGEE. The CDR3 loop reads CASSVPSVTSVQFF. The CDR3 nucleotides read TGTGCCAGCAGCGTTCCCTCGGTGACTTCCGTACAGTTCTTC.

This chain's CDR3 is CASSLESGYSPLHF. The CDR3 DNA sequence: TGTGCCAGCAGCTTGGAGTCAGGGTATTCACCCCTCCACTTT. The chain uses TRBV5-4 and TRBJ1-6; D might be TRBD1 (5 bases). V gave up 0 bases and J gave up 8 bases, with 9 bases separating them. CDR1 and CDR2 (germline): SGHNT, YYREEE (reference sequence). There are 14 residues in the CDR3.

This rearrangement joins TRBV4-1 to TRBJ2-1, with 13 nucleotides matching TRBD2. The V and J ends lost 4 bases and 15 bases, in that order; junction bases with no gene match: 9. The V gene's germline CDR1 is MGHRA and CDR2 YSYEKL. The CDR3 length is 14 residues. The CDR3 coding sequence is TGCGCCAGCAGCCCGTCCGGGACTAGCGGGATCTGGTTCTTC. Protein: CASSPSGTSGIWFF.

This clone was recorded many times. V gene TRBV4-2 combines with J gene TRBJ1-2, with 10 bases identical to TRBD1. Trimming took 0 bases from V and 6 from J; bases not matched to a gene: 10. Germline CDR1 reads LGHNA; CDR2 reads YNFKEQ. This CDR3 is built from 17 residues. CDR3 region: CASSQEEGGTGVHGYTF. The CDR3 DNA reads TGTGCCAGCAGCCAAGAAGAGGGGGGGACAGGGGTTCATGGCTACACCTTC.

The gene calls are TRBV5-4 and TRBJ2-3; 7 nucleotides agree with TRBD1. With 4 bases clipped from V and 2 bases from J, the junction kept 4 bases outside the gene matches. CDR1 and CDR2 (germline): SGHNT, YYREEE (reference sequence). The CDR3 is 14 residues long. Here the CDR3 reads CASSPGTDTDTQYF. CDR3 DNA sequence: TGTGCCAGCAGCCCGGGGACAGACACAGATACGCAGTATTTT. Based on the CDR3 plus reference TRBV5-4 and TRBJ2-3, the full variable domain is ETGVTQSPTHLIKTRGQQVTLRCSSQSGHNTVSWYQQALGQGPQFIFQYYREEENGRGNFPPRFSGLQFPNYSSELNVNALELDDSALYLCASSPGTDTDTQYFGPGTRLTVL.

V is TRBV19 and J is TRBJ1-2; tentatively, D is TRBD1 (5 bases). CDR1 is LNHDA, CDR2 SQIVND, per germline (reference sequence). This CDR3 is built from 14 residues. V shed 0 bases and J shed 5 bases, with 10 bases lying between them. Here the CDR3 DNA reads TGTGCCAGTAGTATAGATAGGGGAAAGTATGGCTACACCTTC. Residues: CASSIDRGKYGYTF.

The chain is built from TRBV6-5 and TRBJ2-2; tentatively, D is TRBD2 (5 bases). V was clipped by 9 bases and J by 2 bases, with 10 bases between them. CDR3 length: 13 residues. Germline CDR1 is MNHEY and CDR2 is SVGAGI. CDR3 DNA sequence: TGTGCCAGTCAGACTATTAACACCGGGGAGCTGTTTTTT. Its translation: CASQTINTGELFF.

This clone appeared a few times. The chain links TRBV19 to TRBJ1-3; D gene unclear. Trimming left V 6 bases short and J 3 bases short, with 3 bases between. The CDR3 spans 11 residues. The V gene's germline CDR1 is LNHDA and CDR2 SQIVND (reference sequence). CDR3 region: CASSGGNTIYF. CDR3 DNA sequence: TGTGCCAGTAGCGGTGGAAACACCATATATTTT. Together with reference TRBV19 and TRBJ1-3, the CDR3 gives the full variable domain: DGGITQSPKYLFRKEGQNVTLSCEQNLNHDAMYWYRQDPGQGLRLIYYSQIVNDFQKGDIAEGYSVSREKKESFPLTVTSAQKNPTAFYLCASSGGNTIYFGEGSWLTVV.

V usage is TRBV21-1 and J usage is TRBJ1-4; TRBD1 reflects the table's D call only, with no check against the DNA. TRBV21-1 is a pseudogene segment. The CDR3 spans 16 residues. CDR3 nucleotides: TGTGCCAGCAGCAAAAAAAGGACAGGGGCTAATGAAAAACTGTTTTTT. As protein: CASSKKRTGANEKLFF.

The CDR3 bases are TGTGCCAGCAGCTTAGTGACACATGGTGAGGCTTTCTTT. This translates into CASSLVTHGEAFF. The chain couples TRBV7-2 to TRBJ1-1; no reliable D call. With 1 base removed from V and 11 bases from J, the gap between germline ends came to 14 bases. This CDR3 contains 13 residues. Germline V CDR1 and CDR2: SGHTA, FQGNSA.

This chain uses TRBV19 with TRBJ1-1; D remains ambiguous. Germline lookup yields CDR1 LNHDA and CDR2 SQIVND (reference sequence). The CDR3 runs 13 residues. Trimming stripped 3 bases from V and 1 base from J, with 6 bases between. The CDR3 nucleotides are TGTGCCAGTAGTATGTCTCCGAACACTGAAGCTTTCTTT. Residues: CASSMSPNTEAFF.

The CDR3 sequence is CASSVARGNEKLFF. In DNA, the CDR3 is TGTGCCAGCAGCGTAGCCAGGGGCAATGAAAAACTGTTTTTT. The chain recombines TRBV9 with TRBJ1-4, with D tentatively TRBD1 (6 bases). CDR1 is SGDLS, CDR2 YYNGEE, per germline. This CDR3 has 14 residues. V dropped 0 bases and J dropped 5 bases, with 8 bases sitting between them.

The chain carries TRBV6-6 and TRBJ1-5, with a possible D match to TRBD1 (5 bases). V was cut by 7 bases and J by 3 bases, with 19 bases left in between. The CDR3 contains 16 residues. CDR1 is MNHNY and CDR2 is SVGAGI in the germline V gene (reference sequence). CDR3 region: CASTPGEGRVNQPQHF. The CDR3 DNA follows: TGTGCCAGCACCCCTGGGGAGGGGAGGGTCAATCAGCCCCAGCATTTT.

J is TRBJ1-5 and V is TRBV2; D ambiguous. The germline V gene has CDR1 SNHLY and CDR2 FYNNEI. The V end was cut by 3 bases, the J end by 7 bases, with 13 bases between. This CDR3 is built from 14 residues. The CDR3: CASSERGYDQPQHF. As DNA, the CDR3 is TGTGCCAGCAGTGAGCGGGGATATGACCAGCCCCAGCATTTT.

This clone was counted between two and nine times. The rearrangement uses TRBV4-3 and TRBJ1-6, with D maybe TRBD1 (6 bases). With 4 bases removed from V and 10 bases from J, the gap between germline ends came to 11 bases. CDR3 length equals 13 residues. Germline lookup yields CDR1 LGHNA and CDR2 YSLEER. CDR3 loop: CASSPLGASPLHF. The CDR3 nucleotides are TGCGCCAGCAGCCCCCTGGGGGCGTCACCCCTCCACTTT.

The CDR3 protein is CASNRDRGQYEQYV. DNA of the CDR3: TGTGCCAGCAACCGGGACAGGGGGCAATACGAGCAGTACGTC. The chain carries TRBV6-5 and TRBJ2-7; TRBD1 matches 12 bases. CDR1 and CDR2 (germline): MNHEY, SVGAGI. The CDR3 consists of 14 residues. V gave up 7 bases and J gave up 4 bases; unmatched junction bases: 5.

V and J are TRBV19 and TRBJ1-1; 7 bases align to TRBD1. The germline V gene has CDR1 LNHDA and CDR2 SQIVND (reference sequence). This CDR3 spans 16 amino acids. V gave up 3 bases and J gave up 1 base; unmatched junction bases: 8. CDR3: CASSITPWTGNTEAFF. CDR3 nucleotide sequence: TGTGCCAGTAGTATTACGCCCTGGACAGGGAACACTGAAGCTTTCTTT.

This sequence joins TRBV5-1 and TRBJ2-5; D is undetermined. Germline V lookup: CDR1 SGHRS, CDR2 YFSETQ. V was cut by 2 bases and J by 5 bases, with 7 bases left in between. This CDR3 has 12 amino acids. The DNA of the CDR3 is TGCGCCAGCAGCTTTGTGCGTGAGACCCAGTACTTC. Translation: CASSFVRETQYF.

The CDR3 sequence: CASSQIPGTLHEAFF. The CDR3 DNA is TGTGCCAGCAGCCAGATTCCCGGGACACTTCATGAAGCTTTCTTT. The V gene is TRBV14, the J gene TRBJ1-1; tentatively, D is TRBD1 (6 bases). Germline V gene lookup returns CDR1 SGHDN and CDR2 FVKESK. V lost 3 bases, J lost 7 bases, and 18 bases lay in between. The length of the CDR3 is 15 residues.

This clone showed up just once. The chain employs TRBV3-1 (or the pseudogene TRBV3-2) and TRBJ2-3; D call uncertain. Germline assignment: CDR1 LGHDT and CDR2 YNNKEL (reference sequence). This CDR3 region has 13 residues. Between the trimmed V and J ends, which lost 0 bases and 3 bases, there was a span of 4 bases. The CDR3 DNA follows: TGTGCCAGCAGCCAAGAGCGAACAGATACGCAGTATTTT. The encoded protein is CASSQERTDTQYF.

The chain couples TRBV10-2 to TRBJ1-1; no definite D call. The length of the CDR3 is 14 residues. V shed 0 bases and J shed 6 bases, with 11 bases lying between them. The germline V gene encodes CDR1 WSHSY and CDR2 SAAADI. The CDR3 DNA reads TGCGCCAGCAGTGAGTCGAGCGGGCTTTCTGAAGCTTTCTTT. Protein: CASSESSGLSEAFF.

CDR3 in DNA: TGTGCCAGCAGCTCACGGACTTACAATGAGCAGTTCTTC. As protein: CASSSRTYNEQFF. The rearrangement uses TRBV11-2 and TRBJ2-1; D may be TRBD2 (5 bases). The CDR3 length is 13 residues. From germline, CDR1 is SGHAT and CDR2 FQNNGV. The germline V and J ends were trimmed by 4 bases and 4 bases, with 8 bases remaining between them.

The rearrangement links TRBV2 to TRBJ2-7; TRBD1 might be the D (6 bases). V was trimmed by 7 bases and J by 3 bases, leaving 19 bases between them. The CDR3 extends over 15 amino acids. Germline V lookup: CDR1 SNHLY, CDR2 FYNNEI. CDR3 amino acids: CASNPETGINYEQYV. The CDR3 DNA is TGTGCCAGCAACCCTGAGACAGGAATAAACTACGAGCAGTACGTC.

The rearrangement uses TRBV7-9 and TRBJ2-7, with D possibly matching TRBD1 (5 bases). The CDR3 length is 13 residues. V lost 5 bases and J lost 1, with 9 bases in between. CDR1 and CDR2 (germline): SEHNR, FQNEAQ (reference sequence). CDR3 bases: TGTGCCAGCAGCCATAGGGGATCCTACGAGCAGTACTTC. This sequence encodes CASSHRGSYEQYF.

The chain couples TRBV20-1 to TRBJ2-3; a possible D gene is TRBD2 (5 bases). Per the germline V gene, CDR1 is DFQATT and CDR2 is SNEGSKA (reference sequence). The length of the CDR3 is 11 residues. V lost 3 bases and J 4 bases, leaving 5 bases between the germline ends. Here the CDR3 DNA reads TGCAGTGCTAGCGGGGCAGATACGCAGTATTTT. Protein sequence: CSASGADTQYF.

This chain uses TRBV6-2 or TRBV6-3 with TRBJ2-5, with a tentative D call TRBD2 (5 bases). The CDR3 consists of 12 residues. V was shortened by 5 bases and J by 3 bases, with 7 bases between the two germline ends. Germline CDR1 is MNHEY and CDR2 is SVGEGT. Here the CDR3 reads CASSRTEETQYF. DNA of the CDR3: TGTGCCAGCAGTCGGACTGAAGAGACCCAGTACTTC.

The chain carries TRBV6-5 and TRBJ1-2; possible D gene TRBD1, 6 bases. V gave up 4 bases and J gave up 0 bases, with 15 bases separating them. CDR3 length: 16 residues. Germline assignment: CDR1 MNHEY and CDR2 SVGAGI. The CDR3 here is CASSLTTGDANYGYTF. In DNA, the CDR3 is TGTGCCAGCAGTTTAACGACAGGAGATGCTAACTATGGCTACACCTTC.